This T cell receptor (beta chain) emerged from a study of cytomegalovirus exposure and HLA in healthy donors listed by TCRdb under 2017. About the full investigation: An earlier analysis of around 600 of the donors reported approximately 300 Gb of sequence data and approximately 110 million unique TCR beta sequences from around 200 million T cells. About five DR-DQ haplotypes were treated as single units for association and clustering because of strong linkage in the cohort. An earlier analysis of roughly 580 of the donors used high-throughput TCR beta sequencing to judge whether each TCR beta V gene segment behaved as functional or pseudogenic. Every repertoire in the discovery cohort had been generated on one and the same sequencing platform. A later analysis re-analyzed previously published TCR beta repertoires from about 600 donors and added high-resolution HLA genotyping to study TCR occurrence patterns. High-throughput TCR immunosequencing, statistical association of individual TCRs with disease status, and machine learning were combined to predict cytomegalovirus infection status. A separate validation cohort of roughly 110 different subjects was used in addition to the roughly 670-subject first cohort. The study profiled the T cell repertoires of fewer than 850 subjects by immunosequencing and related them to cytomegalovirus serostatus. Alongside the repertoire data, information on donor age, sex, ethnicity and CMV serostatus was compiled. Typing coverage differed by locus: A, B, C, DRB1 and DQB1 were typed in roughly 629-640 donors, DQA1 in around 500, DPA1 in 600 to 610, and DPB1 in approximately 450. Around 320 gigabases of sequencing data and 80 million or so unique TCR sequences were included in an early release covering 500 to 750 HLA-typed donors. HLA typing included class I and class II loci at four-digit resolution. Among some 400 genotyped donors of the cohort, an average of around 250,000 unique TCR beta nucleotide sequences was sequenced per donor, of which about 18% were non-productive. Of the roughly 400 genotyped donors, roughly 80% were placed in the genetic ancestry cluster associated with self-reported Caucasian donors. The study aimed to test whether cataloging public T cell receptors could reveal signatures of past pathogen exposure. In a later genetic analysis, genome-wide SNP genotypes for about three fifths of the roughly 670 donors were used, and that subset was treated as a discovery cohort. The later analysis used no new phenotypic data to find candidate immune exposures, relying instead on TCR beta sequences and their occurrence across donors. General conclusions and limits of the study: A further reported finding was that TCR beta sequences accurately predicted the HLA-A and HLA-B alleles for most subjects in the first cohort. A later analysis associated around 16,000 TCR beta sequences with specific HLA alleles at a false discovery rate of 0.05. In a later analysis, HLA-associated TCR beta chains showed more clonal expansion and lower generation probabilities than non-associated chains that were equally common. Linkage disequilibrium might explain the correlated functional status among segregating V segments, but an unknown experimental factor could not be excluded. Assigning TCR associations to individual alleles was difficult when HLA alleles, especially DR and DQ, strongly co-occurred. Because some donors lacked HLA typing at each locus, the association tests relied only on the typed subset. For the cohort, immune exposure information was limited to CMV serostatus. Because counts were too low, some 17 rarely observed V segments, including chromosome 9 orphons, were excluded from the earlier analysis of some 590 of the donors. Several of the top co-occurrence clusters appeared to be linked to parvovirus B19, influenza, CMV and Epstein-Barr virus, according to a later analysis. A group of highly shared sequence variants was considered likely to be a technical artifact of the sequencing pipeline. Some IMGT-functional V segments, including TRBV6-2 and TRBV6-3, could not be told apart with the 87-base-pair reads, so those segments were excluded. Most TCR sequences were observed very rarely across donors, whereas some public TCRs were present in many individuals. In a later analysis, TCR association rates were found to vary across HLA loci, with the most associated TCRs seen for DRB1 alleles and the fewest for HLA-C alleles. The authors suggested that the approach could potentially be extended to other disease states and immunological phenotypes. The study gave a list of 150 to 200 TCR beta chains associated with cytomegalovirus. In vitro tests confirmed that a few of the cytomegalovirus-associated TCR beta chains recognize cytomegalovirus antigens. Presence/absence analyses assumed roughly uniform sequencing depth across donors, an assumption that may not hold. According to a later genetic analysis, donors in an Asian-associated ancestry cluster had fewer N-insertions in productive TCRs than the roughly 670-donor mean. According to a later analysis, most CMV-associated TCR beta chains appeared to be HLA-restricted, and the HLA associations seemed to be driven largely by CMV exposure. In an earlier analysis of some 640 of the donors, most TCR beta V segments were observed in productive rearrangements about 87% or about 30% of the time, broadly matching IMGT annotations. Only TCR beta chains were sequenced in this cohort, and the absence of alpha or paired-chain data limited detectable features. In both the original and validation cohorts, the classifier was reported to diagnose cytomegalovirus status with high specificity and sensitivity. An association between a missense DCLRE1C variant and V-gene and J-gene trimming of TCR beta chains was found in a later genetic analysis and replicated in an independent cohort.

The cohort consisted of 666 healthy bone marrow donors. All cohort members were sampled while nominally healthy, although unrecorded immune exposures were likely present. The donor tested CMV seronegative and was one of the 352 seronegative cohort members. A peripheral blood sample was provided by each donor, and peripheral blood mononuclear cells were used for TCR beta sequencing. Genomic DNA was extracted from the blood cell samples with the Qiagen DNeasy Blood Extraction Kit. To prepare the library, the immunoSEQ multiplex PCR assay was applied. A mixture of 60 forward primers for TCR Vbeta segments and 13 reverse primers for TCR Jbeta segments was used in the multiplex PCR. The CDR3 region of rearranged TCR beta genes was amplified from genomic DNA by a multiplex PCR assay. On the Illumina HiSeq System, the amplified TCR beta libraries were sequenced as 87-base-pair reads. The paper's data handling went like this. A later analysis tallied about 77 million unique TCR beta chains across the 640 or so repertoires, and some 10 million of those chains were shared by two or more donors. Raw reads were error-corrected and collapsed into unique sequences with a nearest-neighbor algorithm that merged closely related sequences to remove PCR and sequencing errors. Alignment of CDR3 sequences to IMGT reference sequences was used to assign V, D and J gene segments. Each retained sequence needed at least a six-nucleotide match to both a V gene segment and a J gene segment. Rearrangements were classified as productive when the CDR3 lacked stop codons and remained in frame with V and J, and all other rearrangements were classified as non-productive. CDR3 was defined by IMGT convention, running from the second conserved V-encoded cysteine to the conserved J-encoded phenylalanine. In an earlier analysis of some 550 of the donors, sequences lacking an unambiguous match to a single V gene segment were excluded. In an earlier analysis of 450 to 700 of the donors, V segments were called functional above 56.7% productive rearrangements and were called segregating when the between-donor standard deviation exceeded 5%. A statistical classification framework was built for diagnosing cytomegalovirus status from the catalog of TCR beta chain sequences. In a later analysis, TCR nucleotide sequences were compared against IMGT/GENE-DB human TR gene sequences so that V and J genes could be assigned. The TCRdist pipeline was used in a later analysis to assign CDR3 sequences and most-parsimonious VDJ recombination scenarios. In a later analysis, each TCR beta chain was defined by its CDR3 amino acid sequence together with its V-gene family, and reads without a unique V-gene family were excluded. To address suspected cross-contamination and a sequencing artifact, a later analysis removed 592 highly shared, low-generation-probability nucleotide sequences. In a later analysis, a clonal expansion index for each public chain was calculated from normalized within-repertoire ranks of inferred template counts. A later analysis computed generation probabilities with a VDJ recombination model fitted to out-of-frame rearrangements, and checked the results against IGoR. In a later analysis, TCR-TCR, TCR-HLA and TCR-CMV co-occurrence was scored with hypergeometric tests, and a repertoire-size bias correction was applied to TCR pairs. A later analysis estimated false discovery rates by permuting HLA or CMV assignments 20 times. In a later analysis, co-occurring TCRs were grouped using DBSCAN, and TCRdist sequence similarity was added for clustering within HLA-allele-positive subsets. For co-occurrence clustering, repertoires with fewer than 30,000 or more than 120,000 public chains were excluded, along with 4 to 6 repertoires with anomalous nucleotide sharing. TCRdb retrieved this table from immuneACCESS and kept in-frame rearrangements only. Not all clones are present; in checked studies, unresolved V genes account for under half, and no reason is known for the remainder. From that table come the V and J calls and clone size; the DNA was used to work out D and trimming. This sample comprises around 130,000 clones, about four fifths of them detected only once. Roughly 4% of the sample comes from the top ten.

On this clone: The antigen it binds to is not known. The sample holds no much larger clone one base away, and base qualities are not on file.

The CDR3 runs 16 amino acids, cysteine and phenylalanine included. Only CDR3 DNA is held: 48 bases, read in frame from base 1. The germline V gene (reference sequence) gives CDR1 as MNHEY and CDR2 as SMNVEV. At the junction V is shortened by 1 base and J by 2 bases; bases outside the gene matches: 6. The chain joins TRBV27 to TRBJ2-5; 8 nucleotides in the junction match TRBD2. The sequence was obtained from a woman aged 40-49 years in good health and CMV-seronegative. The sequenced material came from PBMCs. The DNA reads TGTGCCAGCAGTTTATGGGGTAGCGGGGCGCAAGAGACCCAGTACTTC. It specifies CASSLWGSGAQETQYF.